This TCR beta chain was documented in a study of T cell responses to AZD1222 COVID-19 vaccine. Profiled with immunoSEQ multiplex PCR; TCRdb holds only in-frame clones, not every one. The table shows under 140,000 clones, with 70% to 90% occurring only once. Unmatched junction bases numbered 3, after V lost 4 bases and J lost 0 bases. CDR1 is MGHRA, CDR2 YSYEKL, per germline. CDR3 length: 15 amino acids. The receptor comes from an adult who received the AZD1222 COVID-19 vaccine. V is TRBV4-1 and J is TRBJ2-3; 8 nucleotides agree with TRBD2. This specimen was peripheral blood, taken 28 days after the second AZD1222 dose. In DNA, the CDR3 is TGCGCCAGCAGCCTGCAGCGGGGGAGCACAGATACGCAGTATTTT. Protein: CASSLQRGSTDTQYF.